These T cell receptor beta chains were read from a single sample in a study of regulatory T cells in long-lasting Graves disease. MiXCR, run by TCRdb on the multiplex PCR reads, gives a single entry per CDR3 protein. This table holds around 500,000 distinct CDR3 sequences, around 21% found once. The sample was peripheral blood mononuclear cells (PBMCs), taken when the disease was refractory, from a patient treated with antithyroid drugs. These receptors originate from a female donor with Graves disease. CDR3s include the opening cysteine and the closing phenylalanine or tryptophan. Fields, in order: V gene, clone size, D gene, J gene, CDR3 DNA, CDR3 protein. The D gene is left open where the match is weak. Expanded clones get a size class; other rows say once, few or many, or leave the size out.

>TRBV11-2|many|.|TRBJ2-7
TGTGCCAGCAGTCCACGACCGGCCTACGAGCAGTACTTC
CASSPRPAYEQYF
>TRBV6-1|many|TRBD1|TRBJ1-1
TGTGCCAGCAGAAACACAGGGGGCACTGAAGCTTTCTTT
CASRNTGGTEAFF
>TRBV6-2/TRBV6-3|few|TRBD1|TRBJ1-4
TGTGCCAGCAGTTCAGGACAGGGGGTAGGGGAAAAACTGTTTTTT
CASSSGQGVGEKLFF
>TRBV5-1|.|.|TRBJ2-1
TGCGCCAGCAGCTTTCGGACAGCCTACAATGAGCAGTTCTTC
CASSFRTAYNEQFF
>TRBV5-6|few|.|TRBJ2-2
TGTGCTAGCAGCTTGTGGGTTAACACCGGGGAGCTGTTTTTT
CASSLWVNTGELFF
>TRBV28|many|.|TRBJ1-3
TGTGCCAGCAGGCTGGGCGGCTCTGGAAACACCATATATTTT
CASRLGGSGNTIYF
>TRBV27|.|.|TRBJ2-7
TGTGCCAGCAGTTTAGTCCCCGTCTACGAGCAGTACTTC
CASSLVPVYEQYF
>TRBV29-1|many|TRBD1|TRBJ1-2
TGCAGCGTTGGCAAGGGACAGGGGGACGACTATGGCTACACCTTC
CSVGKGQGDDYGYTF
>TRBV20-1|.|TRBD1|TRBJ2-2
TGCAGTGCTAGAGATCGACAGGGTGGATGGGAGCTGTTTTTT
CSARDRQGGWELFF
>TRBV5-1|.|.|TRBJ1-2
TGCGCCAGCAGCCTCCAACCTCTTCAATATGGCTACACCTTC
CASSLQPLQYGYTF
>TRBV13|.|.|TRBJ2-7
TGTGCCAGCAGAAAAGCGGGCACGAGCTCCTACGAGCAGTACTTC
CASRKAGTSSYEQYF
>TRBV5-5|many|.|TRBJ1-1
TGTGCCAGCATTCGACGCGGTACTGAAGCTTTCTTT
CASIRRGTEAFF
>TRBV5-4|many|.|TRBJ2-5
TGTGCCAGCAGCCCCGCCCTTGAAGAGACCCAGTACTTC
CASSPALEETQYF
>TRBV30|many|TRBD1|TRBJ1-1
TGTGCCTGGAGTGTTGGGACAGATGAAGCTTTCTTT
CAWSVGTDEAFF
>TRBV6-5|many|.|TRBJ2-7
TGTGCCAGCAGTTACTCTGGGGGTGGGTACGAGCAGTACTTC
CASSYSGGGYEQYF
>TRBV20-1|few|TRBD1|TRBJ1-2
TGCAGTGCTAGGGGGGAGGGGACAGTCGGGGGCTACACCTTC
CSARGEGTVGGYTF
>TRBV27|many|TRBD2|TRBJ2-7
TGTGCCAGCAGTCCGGATACTAGCGGGAGCTACGAGCAGTACTTC
CASSPDTSGSYEQYF
>TRBV12-3/TRBV12-4|many|.|TRBJ2-7
TGTGCCAGCAGTTTAGGGACAGCTTACTACGAGCAGTACTTC
CASSLGTAYYEQYF
>TRBV27|.|TRBD1|TRBJ2-4
TGTGCCAGCAGTTTAAAGCAGGGGGTGATAGGGATTCAGTACTTC
CASSLKQGVIGIQYF
>TRBV20-1|many|.|TRBJ2-5
TGCAGTGTGTCCGACACTGGGGCAGAGACCCAGTACTTC
CSVSDTGAETQYF
>TRBV5-1|many|TRBD2|TRBJ2-7
TGCGCCAGCAGCTCCGGGACTAGTTTTGAGCAGTACTTC
CASSSGTSFEQYF
>TRBV7-8|many|TRBD2|TRBJ2-5
TGTGCCAGCAGCGCTCCCCTGGCGGGAGATGCGGAGACCCAGTACTTC
CASSAPLAGDAETQYF
>TRBV20-1|.|TRBD2|TRBJ2-2
TGCAGTGCTAGATCACTGGGCGGGAGCGGCGTCGGGGAGCTGTTTTTT
CSARSLGGSGVGELFF
>TRBV6-1|many|.|TRBJ2-7
TGTGCCAGCAGTGACTGGCAGGGGCCTTACTCATCCTACGAGCAGTACTTC
CASSDWQGPYSSYEQYF
>TRBV3-1|few|.|TRBJ2-7
TGTGCCAGCGGAATCCTGACTAGCTCCTACGAGCAGTACTTC
CASGILTSSYEQYF
>TRBV19|once|TRBD1|TRBJ1-5
TGTGCCAGTAGTATGAGTACAGGGGGCCCTCAGCCCCAGCATTTT
CASSMSTGGPQPQHF
>TRBV19|few|TRBD2|TRBJ2-2
TGTGCCAGTAGTAACTTTGCGGGAGGTACCGGGGAGCTGTTTTTT
CASSNFAGGTGELFF
>TRBV28|many|TRBD1|TRBJ1-1
TGTGCCAGCAGTTTTGGGCCCCCAGGGGGGCATGAAGCTTTCTTT
CASSFGPPGGHEAFF
>TRBV28|many|.|TRBJ2-7
TGTGCCAGCAGTTTGCCGACTACAGGTATATACGAGCAGTACTTC
CASSLPTTGIYEQYF
>TRBV11-1|many|.|TRBJ2-7
TGTGCCAGCAGATGGGACGATTACGAGCAGTACTTC
CASRWDDYEQYF
>TRBV11-2|many|TRBD1|TRBJ1-1
TGTGCCAGCAGCTTACGTAGCGGGACAGGGAAAACTGAAGCTTTCTTT
CASSLRSGTGKTEAFF
>TRBV5-1|.|.|TRBJ2-5
TGCGCCAGCTCAGAGACACCATGGGTAGGAGAGACCCAGTACTTC
CASSETPWVGETQYF
>TRBV5-1|.|TRBD2|TRBJ2-7
TGCGCCAGCGGAATGGGGGACTACCACTACGAGCAGTACTTC
CASGMGDYHYEQYF
>TRBV11-2|many|.|TRBJ2-7
TGTGCCAGCAGCTTAGGGATGTCGGCCTCCTACGAGCAGTACTTC
CASSLGMSASYEQYF
>TRBV29-1|.|.|TRBJ1-1
TGCAGCGTGGCCCCAGACCCGGGGACTGAAGCTTTCTTT
CSVAPDPGTEAFF
>TRBV20-1|.|.|TRBJ2-2
TGCAGTGTCATCAGAGCGAACACCGGGGAGCTGTTTTTT
CSVIRANTGELFF
>TRBV30|many|.|TRBJ1-2
TGTGCCTGGCACCCGGGTCTATGGGGTGGCTACACCTTC
CAWHPGLWGGYTF
>TRBV27|many|.|TRBJ2-2
TGTGCCAGCAGCCAGTCGTCGAAAACCGGGGAGCTGTTTTTT
CASSQSSKTGELFF
>TRBV5-6|few|.|TRBJ1-2
TGTGCCAGCAGCTTGGCAAGCCCCCTTGGCTATGGCTACACCTTC
CASSLASPLGYGYTF
>TRBV7-2|few|.|TRBJ2-7
TGTGCCAGCAGCTTAGAAGACACCTACGAGCAGTACTTC
CASSLEDTYEQYF
>TRBV29-1|.|.|TRBJ1-2
TGCAGCGTGGATTGGGGAGCTAACTATGGCTACACCTTC
CSVDWGANYGYTF
>TRBV6-1|many|.|TRBJ1-4
TGTGCCAGCAGCAACAATTGGCAAGGGAAACTGTTTTTT
CASSNNWQGKLFF